The T cell receptor beta chain under discussion was sequenced for a study of blood T cell repertoires in COVID-19. In the authors' workflow: Estimation of nucleated cell counts relied on the amplification of reference gene primers. Sequencing used immunoSEQ multiplex PCR; TCRdb keeps in-frame clones, though not all of them. The V and J calls and clone size were taken over from that table, and D and trimming were inferred from the DNA. This table holds 150,000 to 250,000 clones, 94% found once. J gave up 2 bases and V 2 bases, and 4 bases lay outside the gene matches. CDR1 is KGHSH, CDR2 LQKENI, per germline. This CDR3 region has 15 residues.

The sequence was collected from a man aged 25 to 40 with COVID-19, enrolled during active disease. This chain uses TRBV18 with TRBJ2-3; TRBD1 agrees at 7 bases. The sequenced sample was peripheral blood. The CDR3: CASSPRQGHTDTQYF. The CDR3 nucleotides are TGTGCCAGCTCACCAAGACAGGGCCACACAGATACGCAGTATTTT.